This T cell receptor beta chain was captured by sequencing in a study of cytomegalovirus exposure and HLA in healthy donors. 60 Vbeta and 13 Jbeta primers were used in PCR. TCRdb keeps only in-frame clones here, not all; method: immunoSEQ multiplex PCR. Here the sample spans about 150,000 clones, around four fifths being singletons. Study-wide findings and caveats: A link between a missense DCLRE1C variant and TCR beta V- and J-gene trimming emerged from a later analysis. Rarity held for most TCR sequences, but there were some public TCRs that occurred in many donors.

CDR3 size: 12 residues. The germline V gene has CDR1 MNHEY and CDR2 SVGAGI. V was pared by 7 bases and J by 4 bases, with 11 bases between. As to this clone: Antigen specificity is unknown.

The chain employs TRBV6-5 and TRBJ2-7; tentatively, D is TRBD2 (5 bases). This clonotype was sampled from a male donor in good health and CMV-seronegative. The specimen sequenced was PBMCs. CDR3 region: CASTNRGYEQYF. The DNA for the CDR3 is TGTGCCAGCACCAACCGGGGATACGAGCAGTACTTC.